What follows is one T cell receptor beta chain and its context. What antigen it recognizes has not been identified. Nothing much larger sits one base from this clone, and base qualities are not available. This sample was taken from a study of Tregs in tolerant kidney transplant recipients (dated by TCRdb to between 2019 and 2020). For the study in its entirety: TCRbeta sequencing was used in the study to identify donor-specific regulatory T cells before combined kidney and bone marrow transplantation, and the identified cells were then tracked after transplant. Several methods of expanding Tregs specific for an allogeneic donor were compared by TCRbeta repertoire sequencing in a few healthy controls. The paper as a whole reports these results and caveats: The study was limited by small patient numbers, and the findings need validation in larger populations and under other immunosuppression protocols. The most biologically relevant and donor-specific TCRbeta repertoire appeared to be identified by expanding Tregs with activated donor B cells. Although technical replication error seemed to be minimal, the question of biological reproducibility was not addressed directly.

Unstimulated Tregs (CD4+CD25+CD127-), CD4+ non-Tregs (CD4+CD25-), CD4 and CD8 cells were FACS-sorted from thawed PBMCs. Blood from healthy controls was obtained either from healthy volunteers or as purchased buffy coats. Healthy control blood was processed by Ficoll density gradient to PBMCs and cryopreserved; patient PBMCs were collected before and after transplant. For TCRbeta CDR3 sequencing, genomic DNA was extracted from sorted cells using the QIAGEN DNeasy Blood and Tissue Kit. Through immunoSEQ, high-throughput TCRbeta CDR3 sequencing was done commercially, including PCR amplification with internal controls and bias correction. As for the authors' bioinformatics: Unique productive TCRbeta sequences were defined by CDR3 nucleotide sequence when primers matched and otherwise by CDR3 amino acid sequence together with Vbeta and Jbeta genes. To correct sorting error, sequences shared between sorted populations at a frequency ratio of 2:1 or less were removed; the rest were assigned to the higher population. A sequence counted as donor-reactive if, in CFSE-low cells, the sequence had a frequency of at least 0.01% and was expanded at least 5-fold compared with unstimulated cells. Jensen-Shannon divergence, calculated on the top 100 TCRbeta sequences ranked by frequency, was used to quantify repertoire divergence. For samples with multiple sequencing runs, sorting error was corrected separately for each run before the runs were pooled. The immuneACCESS repertoire file appears here via TCRdb, limited to in-frame rearrangements. These files lack a portion of the clones; in checked studies, under half of the deficit traces to unresolved V genes, and the cause of the others is not known. The D gene and trimming were derived from the DNA, and the V and J assignments and clone size from that table. This sample is represented by under 100,000 clones; roughly 92% of them were singletons. Roughly 4.7% of the sample goes to the ten largest clones.

This clonotype was sampled from a human donor in good health. Source material: CD8+ T cells from blood.

Here the CDR3 is given as CASVSSGIDGEQYF. The bases read TGTGCCAGCGTCTCTAGCGGGATCGATGGTGAGCAGTACTTC. The chain was built from TRBV19 and TRBJ2-7, with 9 bases matching TRBD2. Ends trimmed: V by 9 bases, J by 7 bases; bases unmatched to a gene: 13. Spanning cysteine to phenylalanine, the CDR3 consists of 14 amino acids. Of all the DNA, just the CDR3 is kept, 42 bases in frame from base 1. The germline V gene (reference sequence) supplies CDR1 LNHDA and CDR2 SQIVND.